The clone carrying this T cell receptor (beta chain) was detected a few times. From RNA transcripts, TCR beta CDR3 regions were amplified. Initially, a first-round RT-PCR of the TCR CDR3 employed the HTBI primer set. MiXCR, run by TCRdb on the multiplex PCR reads, gives a single entry per CDR3 protein. The profile covers around 340,000 distinct CDR3 sequences, with around a sixth appearing a single time and approximately 31% taken by the ten largest. The data were obtained in a study of T cells in Graves' hyperthyroidism and ophthalmopathy. Deletions cut 4 bases from V and 6 bases from J, with 15 bases between. In germline, CDR1 is SGHDT, CDR2 YYEEEE. The CDR3 length is 14 residues.

The clonotype comes from a man aged 30-40 years with Graves' hyperthyroidism. The sequencing sample was made of blood. J is TRBJ2-3 and V is TRBV5-6; D possibly matches TRBD1 or TRBD2 (6 bases each). CDR3 in amino acids: CASSPGGRADTQYF. The CDR3 nucleotides are TGTGCCAGCAGCCCCGGGGGCCGCGCGGATACGCAGTATTTT.